Below, 2 T cell receptor beta chains from the same sample are listed, as sequenced in a study of T cell responses to AZD1222 COVID-19 vaccine. The data were produced by immunoSEQ multiplex PCR, yet TCRdb's version contains in-frame clones alone and is incomplete. The sample holds about 100,000 clones; 85% to 90% are singletons and the top ten take approximately 16%. The sample consisted of peripheral blood, taken on day 0 of AZD1222 vaccination. These receptors came from an adult in good health.

The J gene is TRBJ1-5, the V gene TRBV9, with 8 positions matching TRBD1. The trim removed 3 bases at V and 3 bases at J, leaving 8 bases unmatched. Germline-derived CDR1 and CDR2 are SGDLS and YYNGEE. The length of the CDR3 is 16 residues. CDR3 sequence: CASSEGTGHYNQPQHF. The CDR3 nucleotides read TGTGCCAGCAGCGAGGGGACAGGCCATTACAATCAGCCCCAGCATTTT.

The chain couples TRBV6-5 to TRBJ1-5, with D perhaps matching TRBD1 (6 bases). V was cut by 7 bases and J by 2 bases, with 12 bases left in between. The V gene's germline CDR1 is MNHEY and CDR2 SVGAGI. There are 14 residues in the CDR3. The CDR3 bases are TGTGCCAGCACAGGGGTCGGGGGCAATCAGCCCCAGCATTTT. Its protein product is CASTGVGGNQPQHF.